This TCR beta chain comes out of a study of human T cells and chemical hapten exposure (TCRdb year 2021). Study-level background: For sensitization, 2% DPC in acetone was applied to an approximately 2 cm by approximately 2 cm area of upper inner arm skin. Throughout the roughly 24-week study period, patients were also given weekly therapeutic DPC doses on the scalp. Patch testing was done on the upper back using Finn chambers containing 0.01% DPC, and results were scored after 6 days according to International Contact Dermatitis Research Group standards. Alopecia areata with under or over 50% scalp involvement, alopecia totalis and alopecia universalis were represented in the patient cohort, which was mostly female. Libraries were pooled for sequencing, and variation in per-sample TCR yields was attributed mainly to small differences in library volumes within the pool. The study tracked peripheral blood TCR repertoire changes in vivo during primary and secondary sensitization to the hapten diphenylcyclopropenone (DPC) in alopecia patients. Blood samples were taken from patients before sensitization (week 0) and then at 2, 6 and about 24 weeks after DPC sensitization. About 30 alopecia patients provided blood for TCR sequencing at one to four time points (pre-sensitization, 2, 6 and 24 weeks). The full study reports these points: After repeated subsampling, changes were observed in the strength of the expansion versus patch-test correlation and in the threshold at which the correlation became significant. Patch test score was positively correlated with the number of PT1 expanded TCRs, with significance at thresholds 8, 16 and 32 but not at 4. DPC sensitization did not change how many TCRs were above 1 in 1000 frequency, and no evidence was found of alterations in global repertoire structure. Expanded TCRs formed significantly more large CDR3 similarity clusters than pre-sensitization or healthy control sets, consistent with antigen-driven responses. Alopecia, a presumed autoimmune disease, was present in all patients, so the immune response of the patients might differ from that of healthy individuals.

The meaning of the sample's time point label: patch test 2, 6 weeks after DPC sensitization. Interpreted using the paper, the treatment or condition label stands for: therapeutic diphenylcyclopropenone sensitization with weekly scalp DPC. At each patch-test visit, blood was drawn before the patch test was applied. Eligible patients were aged 18 to 70, diagnosed with alopecia, deemed suitable for DPC therapy, and excluded if pregnant. Unfractionated whole blood was collected in Tempus Blood RNA tubes, and total RNA was extracted from that blood. Libraries were constructed by RACE. The sequencer was a NextSeq 500. During library preparation, unique molecular identifiers were attached to individual cDNA molecules so that TCRs could be counted quantitatively and reproducibly. From each blood RNA sample, both TCR alpha and TCR beta chains were sequenced. In the paper's pipeline: The median number of TCRs per sample was approximately 93,000, ranging from about 20,000 to 690,600. The Decombinator software suite was used to annotate V, J and CDR3 in the TCR reads. For the PS versus PT1 abundance plots, all samples were subsampled to the same number of TCRs (28,000). Expanded TCRs were defined as absent before sensitization and observed at least eight times at the 2-week time point. In TCRdb, the public reads were trimmed at Q25 with fastp and aligned with MiXCR, with productive beta chains retained. Rows merge per CDR3 protein into single entries with the most common DNA and genes. TCRdb, not the original authors, processed these V and J calls. This sample is represented by roughly 96,000 distinct CDR3 sequences; 9.3% of them were singletons. In total, the top ten clones hold approximately 2% of the sample.

Trimming takes 0 bases from V and 9 bases from J, and the germline ends sit 15 bases apart. Spanning cysteine to phenylalanine, the CDR3 consists of 16 amino acids. Only the CDR3 DNA is retained, 48 bases long and in frame from the first base. From the germline V gene, CDR1 is MNHEY and CDR2 is SVGAGI. About this clonotype itself: Its antigen remains unidentified. Base qualities are not provided; no much larger clone lies one nucleotide away.

This TCR derives from a woman in her thirties or forties with alopecia areata. Some clones in this sample may be carry-over from other donors' samples. The chain uses TRBV6-5 and TRBJ1-6, and possibly TRBD1, on 6 matching bases. Sample: whole blood, taken in connection with sensitization to the hapten diphenylcyclopropenone (DPC). The base sequence is TGTGCCAGCAGTTACTCGCGGGGGGCGACGGCTTCACCCCTCCACTTT. Translated, this is CASSYSRGATASPLHF.